This passage covers 26 T cell receptor beta chains from one sample sequenced in a study of long-term antiretroviral therapy in people with HIV. At survey level, the immunoSEQ assay was run in its v3.0 version. Repertoires were generated with immunoSEQ multiplex PCR, while TCRdb's copy carries only in-frame clones and drops some. In the table there are 25,000 to 35,000 clones, about 86% of which are singletons. Specimen: unsorted PBMCs, collected 0.8 years after starting antiretroviral therapy. Receptor source: a woman younger than 45 with HIV.

The rearrangement links TRBV10-3 to TRBJ2-7; D ambiguous. CDR1 ENHRY and CDR2 SYGVKD come from the germline V gene. CDR3 length: 10 residues. V was clipped by 8 bases and J by 2 bases, with 4 bases between them. The CDR3 loop reads CAIGTYEQYF. For the CDR3, the DNA is TGTGCCATCGGAACCTACGAGCAGTACTTC.

This chain connects TRBV27 to TRBJ1-2; the D gene is possibly TRBD1 (6 bases). The CDR3 extends over 18 amino acids. CDR1 MNHEY and CDR2 SMNVEV come from the germline V gene (reference sequence). V was clipped by 0 bases and J by 7 bases, with 24 bases between them. CDR3 nucleotide sequence: TGTGCCAGCAGTTTATCGCCGTATCCCGGGACACCCGTTAGTGGCTACACCTTC. Translating it yields CASSLSPYPGTPVSGYTF.

This clone has only one observation. The gene calls are TRBV27 and TRBJ2-1; weak D call: TRBD1 (6 bases). Germline V gene sequence: CDR1 MNHEY, CDR2 SMNVEV (reference sequence). V lost 6 bases and J 0 bases, leaving 12 bases between the germline ends. The CDR3 loop spans 15 amino acids. Here the CDR3 reads CASRIQGYSYNEQFF. DNA for the CDR3: TGTGCCAGCAGAATACAGGGATACTCCTACAATGAGCAGTTCTTC.

The V and J genes are TRBV2 and TRBJ2-1, with D possibly TRBD2 on 7 matching bases. The CDR3 is 15 amino acids. Trimming shortened V by 6 bases and J by 3 bases, and 15 bases separated the two germline ends. Germline CDR1 reads SNHLY; CDR2 reads FYNNEI. CDR3 sequence (DNA): TGTGCCAGCAGCCGACGGGGGGCGGGCTACAATGAGCAGTTCTTC. Translated, it gives CASSRRGAGYNEQFF.

V is TRBV6-1 and J is TRBJ1-5; 9 bases match TRBD1. Losses at the gene ends were 6 bases for V and 4 bases for J; bases not matched to a gene: 4. CDR3 length: 14 residues. Per germline, CDR1 MNHNS and CDR2 SASEGT. In DNA form, the CDR3 reads TGTGCCAGCAGCTCCGGGACAGGGAATCAGCCCCAGCATTTT. Its translation: CASSSGTGNQPQHF.

The rearrangement uses TRBV12-5 and TRBJ2-2, with 11 positions matching TRBD1. Trimming removed 8 bases from V and 6 bases from J; junction bases left unmatched: 8. Germline CDR1 is LGHNT and CDR2 is FRNRAP. The CDR3 is 15 residues long. The CDR3 coding sequence is TGTGCTAGTCAAAAGGACAGGGGGCTTCCCGGGGAGCTGTTTTTT. This encodes CASQKDRGLPGELFF.

The J gene is TRBJ2-1, the V gene TRBV19; 7 bases map to TRBD1. The CDR3 contains 14 residues. The junction had 10 bases not matched to a gene; V was cut back by 5 bases and J by 9 bases. Germline assignment: CDR1 LNHDA and CDR2 SQIVND (reference sequence). The CDR3 loop is CASSFRPSGGEQFF. CDR3 nucleotides: TGTGCCAGTAGTTTCCGGCCCTCAGGGGGTGAGCAGTTCTTC. The entire variable domain, with the rest obtained from reference TRBV19 and TRBJ2-1, is as follows: DGGITQSPKYLFRKEGQNVTLSCEQNLNHDAMYWYRQDPGQGLRLIYYSQIVNDFQKGDIAEGYSVSREKKESFPLTVTSAQKNPTAFYLCASSFRPSGGEQFFGPGTRLTVL.

The chain is built from TRBV11-3 and TRBJ2-2; 9 positions match TRBD1. This CDR3 contains 17 residues. Germline CDR1 is SGHNT and CDR2 is YENEEA. J gave up 2 bases and V 5 bases, and 9 bases lay outside the gene matches. CDR3 sequence (DNA): TGTGCCAGCAGCCCATTATGGACAGGGGTCAACACCGGGGAGCTGTTTTTT. This sequence encodes CASSPLWTGVNTGELFF.

The rearrangement uses TRBV19 and TRBJ2-1; D unresolved. The V end lost 2 bases, the J end lost 2 bases, and 7 bases lay between the germline ends. In germline, CDR1 is LNHDA, CDR2 SQIVND (reference sequence). The CDR3 sequence is 14 residues long. The CDR3 protein is CASSIKGTYNEQFF. As DNA, the CDR3 is TGTGCCAGTAGTATAAAGGGTACCTACAATGAGCAGTTCTTC.

This chain joins TRBV28 and TRBJ2-7; 7 nucleotides align to TRBD1. Trimming took 3 bases from V and 2 from J; bases not matched to a gene: 10. The CDR3 covers 16 residues. Germline CDR1 reads MDHEN; CDR2 reads SYDVKM. As DNA, the CDR3 is TGTGCCAGCAGTTTCGTTGGACAGGTAGGCGCCTACGAGCAGTACTTC. Residues: CASSFVGQVGAYEQYF.

This rearrangement joins TRBV4-2 to TRBJ2-7, with 7 bases identical to TRBD1. Trimming at V came to 1 base and at J to 0 bases, leaving 9 bases not matched to a gene. Germline CDR1 is LGHNA and CDR2 is YNFKEQ. The CDR3 runs 17 residues. The DNA of the CDR3 is TGTGCCAGCAGCCAAGCGGTGGGGACAGCCGGCTCCTACGAGCAGTACTTC. Amino acid sequence: CASSQAVGTAGSYEQYF.

The J gene is TRBJ1-5, the V gene TRBV19; the D is unclear. CDR1 is LNHDA and CDR2 is SQIVND in the germline V gene (reference sequence). The CDR3 has 17 residues. Trimming stripped 5 bases from V and 0 bases from J, with 17 bases between. CDR3 in DNA: TGTGCCAGTAGTTTGTCCGGGCTCAGCTATAGCAATCAGCCCCAGCATTTT. Translated, it gives CASSLSGLSYSNQPQHF.

This rearrangement joins TRBV18 to TRBJ2-1; 11 nucleotides match TRBD2. The germline gives CDR1 KGHSH, CDR2 LQKENI. The CDR3 extends over 15 amino acids. The V and J ends lost 6 bases and 7 bases, in that order; junction bases with no gene match: 8. CDR3 sequence (DNA): TGTGCCAGCTCCCAGACTAGCGGGGTTCGTAATGAGCAGTTCTTC. This translates into CASSQTSGVRNEQFF.

The table lists this clone with a count of one. V and J are TRBV6-1 and TRBJ1-1; D is ambiguous. The CDR3 runs to 14 residues. Between the trimmed V and J ends, which lost 5 bases and 0 bases, there was a span of 10 bases. Per germline, CDR1 MNHNS and CDR2 SASEGT. For the CDR3, the DNA is TGTGCCAGCAGTCCGACAAGAATGAACACTGAAGCTTTCTTT. This translates into CASSPTRMNTEAFF.

The chain combines TRBV28 with TRBJ1-1; tentatively, D is TRBD1 (6 bases). The V gene lost 7 bases and the J gene lost 10 bases, with 19 bases spanning the gap. The CDR3 is 13 residues long. Per the germline V gene, CDR1 is MDHEN and CDR2 is SYDVKM. In DNA form, the CDR3 reads TGTGCCAGCAAAAACCCGGACAGTTTGAGAGCTTTCTTT. The encoded protein is CASKNPDSLRAFF.

This clone was seen more than once but under ten times. The gene calls are TRBV7-8 and TRBJ1-2; D is uncertain. The CDR3 has 12 residues. In germline, CDR1 is SGHVS, CDR2 FQNEAQ. Trimming removed 7 bases from V and 3 bases from J, with 9 bases in between. CDR3 residues: CASTGNDYGYTF. CDR3 sequence (DNA): TGTGCCAGCACAGGCAACGACTATGGCTACACCTTC.

The chain couples TRBV4-2 to TRBJ2-7; D gene unclear. Germline V gene data show CDR1 as LGHNA and CDR2 as YNFKEQ. Trimming took off 4 bases at V and 2 bases at J, with 9 bases between the two ends. The CDR3 contains 13 residues. CDR3 coding DNA: TGTGCCAGCAGCCGTAGGGTAGCCTACGAGCAGTACTTC. Residues: CASSRRVAYEQYF.

The chain uses TRBV7-2 and TRBJ1-2; D unclear. This CDR3 is built from 15 residues. V lost 3 bases and J 0 bases, leaving 11 bases between the germline ends. Germline lookup yields CDR1 SGHTA and CDR2 FQGNSA. CDR3 sequence (DNA): TGTGCCAGCAGCTTGGACCCTAGTACTAACTATGGCTACACCTTC. It codes for CASSLDPSTNYGYTF.

The chain has TRBV29-1 and TRBJ1-1; D is unresolved. The CDR3 contains 14 residues. V gave up 0 bases and J gave up 1 base, with 9 bases separating them. Germline CDR1 and CDR2: SQVTM and ANQGSEA. CDR3 DNA: TGCAGCGTTGAAGATCGGCCAGCGAACACTGAAGCTTTCTTT. Translating gives CSVEDRPANTEAFF.

V usage is TRBV15 and J usage is TRBJ2-1; D is possibly TRBD2 (6 bases). From germline, CDR1 is LNHNV and CDR2 YYDKDF (reference sequence). This CDR3 is 17 amino acids long. The V end was cut by 0 bases, the J end by 3 bases, with 15 bases between. The CDR3 coding sequence is TGTGCCACCAGCAGAGATAAATCGGCGGGGTACTACAATGAGCAGTTCTTC. Its translation is CATSRDKSAGYYNEQFF. The entire variable domain, with the rest obtained from reference TRBV15 and TRBJ2-1, is as follows: DAMVIQNPRYQVTQFGKPVTLSCSQTLNHNVMYWYQQKSSQAPKLLFHYYDKDFNNEADTPDNFQSRRPNTSFCFLDIRSPGLGDTAMYLCATSRDKSAGYYNEQFFGPGTRLTVL.

The rearrangement uses TRBV28 and TRBJ2-3, with D perhaps TRBD2 (5 bases). In germline, CDR1 is MDHEN, CDR2 SYDVKM. This CDR3 has 15 amino acids. V dropped 2 bases and J dropped 1 base, with 10 bases sitting between them. CDR3 in amino acids: CASSLGGSGTDTQYF. CDR3 coding DNA: TGTGCCAGCAGTTTAGGAGGATCAGGCACAGATACGCAGTATTTT.

The V and J genes are TRBV9 and TRBJ2-5; D is possibly TRBD1 or TRBD2 (6 bases each). Germline V CDR1 and CDR2: SGDLS, YYNGEE. V was shortened by 0 bases and J by 2 bases, with 17 bases between the two germline ends. This CDR3 region has 17 residues. The CDR3 DNA follows: TGTGCCAGCAGCGTAGTGTCGGGGGAGAGGGGGCAAGAGACCCAGTACTTC. Residues: CASSVVSGERGQETQYF.

The CDR3 protein is CASSFWGFTRNYGYTF. The CDR3 coding sequence is TGCGCCAGCAGCTTTTGGGGATTTACGCGAAACTATGGCTACACCTTC. The genes are TRBV5-1 and TRBJ1-2, with unresolved D. The length of the CDR3 is 16 residues. V was shortened by 2 bases and J by 2 bases, with 16 bases between the two germline ends. CDR1 and CDR2 from the germline V gene are SGHRS and YFSETQ.

The J gene is TRBJ2-7, the V gene TRBV4-1; 8 nucleotides align to TRBD2. This CDR3 contains 14 residues. V lost 1 base, J lost 3 bases, and 2 bases stayed unmatched. From germline, CDR1 is MGHRA and CDR2 YSYEKL. The CDR3 nucleotides are TGCGCCAGCAGCCAAGCGGGGGGGATCTACGAGCAGTACTTC. Translating gives CASSQAGGIYEQYF.

This chain links TRBV19 with TRBJ2-1; either TRBD1 or TRBD2 may fit D (5 bases each). V lost 5 bases and J 0 bases, leaving 11 bases between the germline ends. Per germline, CDR1 LNHDA and CDR2 SQIVND (reference sequence). The CDR3 contains 15 residues. The CDR3 sequence is CASSEAGSSYNEQFF. In DNA form, the CDR3 reads TGTGCCAGTAGTGAGGCAGGGAGCTCCTACAATGAGCAGTTCTTC.

This chain links TRBV6-1 with TRBJ1-3, with D hard to call. This CDR3 spans 8 amino acids. Looked up from germline, CDR1 is MNHNS and CDR2 is SASEGT. V was shortened by 8 bases and J by 8 bases, with 1 base between the two germline ends. The CDR3 loop is CASHTIYF. For the CDR3, the DNA is TGTGCCAGCCACACCATATATTTT.